This T cell receptor (beta chain) was recorded in a study of T-cell memory formation after mild COVID-19. Study overall: Largely, TCR clusters stayed within a single donor.

Trimming pared 4 bases from V and 6 bases from J, leaving 13 bases between. The CDR3 runs 13 residues. CDR1 is SGHTA, CDR2 FQGTGA, per germline. Study-wide points: From day 15 to 85, contracting clones were balanced between CD4 and CD8, whereas later expanders leaned toward CD4+.

This clonotype was seen more than once but under ten times. The target antigen is unknown. 5'RACE with constant-segment primers built TCRalpha and TCRbeta cDNA libraries with UMIs. From the 5' RACE reads, TCRdb called clonotypes with MiXCR, one entry per CDR3 protein. The table records around 300,000 distinct CDR3 sequences, less than 9.5% of them present only once. The chain joins TRBV7-3 to TRBJ2-7; unclear D gene. The sequencing input was PBMCs or a T cell subset sorted from them (not recorded which). The sequence was obtained from a man aged 18 to 29 who had mild COVID-19 (a few samples of this study predate the infection). Cell type and time point are not known. The CDR3 spells CASSSAPNREQYF. DNA of the CDR3: TGTGCCAGCAGCTCTGCCCCTAATCGCGAGCAGTACTTC.